This T cell receptor beta chain was captured in a study of human T cells and chemical hapten exposure. Study observations and caveats: Expanded TCRs produced significantly more large CDR3 similarity clusters than controls did.

CDR1 is SNHLY and CDR2 is FYNNEI in the germline V gene. Trimming cost V 3 bases and J 4 bases, with 7 bases left between them. This CDR3 has 13 residues. MiXCR, applied by TCRdb to the RACE reads, yields one record per CDR3 protein. This table has approximately 400,000 distinct CDR3 sequences, more than 4.5% appearing once. The time point: pre-sensitization, week 0. Treatment given: therapeutic diphenylcyclopropenone sensitization with weekly scalp DPC. In its sample, this clonotype was seen many times. Its matching antigen is unknown. The sequencing used whole blood, collected in connection with sensitization to the hapten diphenylcyclopropenone (DPC). The gene calls are TRBV2 and TRBJ2-1, with D possibly matching TRBD2 (5 bases). The sequence came from a woman in her fifties or sixties with alopecia areata. Some clones in this sample may be carry-over from other donors' samples. The CDR3 coding sequence is TGTGCCAGCAGTGACGCGGGTTACAATGAGCAGTTCTTC. It is translated as CASSDAGYNEQFF.